The clone carrying this TCR beta chain was detected many times. Its antigen is unidentified. This sample stems from a study of regulatory T cells in long-lasting Graves disease. The study's findings and limits: Favoring TRBV28, TRBJ1-2 and TRBJ2-5 was a feature seen in persistent disease.

V shed 0 bases and J 7 bases; nucleotides not matched to a gene: 7. Germline V lookup: CDR1 SGHRS, CDR2 YFSETQ. CDR3 length equals 16 residues. Time point described: newly diagnosed GD, antithyroid drugs for less than 3 months. PBMC RNA was the source of the TCR library. Patients were from an endocrinology department in Xi'an, China. Relying on iRepertoire HTBI primers and Arm-PCR of CDR3 regions, the team built TCR beta libraries. TCRdb fed the multiplex PCR reads into MiXCR, producing one record per CDR3 protein. The sample shows some 250,000 distinct CDR3 sequences, roughly 18% of them seen only once. The same sample was also studied in work on T cells in Graves' hyperthyroidism and ophthalmopathy. As reported in that work: It was considered stable Graves' hyperthyroidism when ophthalmopathy did not progress within 18 months.

The sequence came from a woman aged 25 to 39 with Graves disease. The source was peripheral blood mononuclear cells (PBMCs), collected at new diagnosis, from a patient treated with antithyroid drugs. This chain joins TRBV5-1 and TRBJ1-5; 10 bases match TRBD1. CDR3 bases: TGCGCCAGCAGCTTGGAGATCGGGACAGGGGAACAGCCCCAGCATTTT. This sequence encodes CASSLEIGTGEQPQHF.